This entry is about one TCR beta chain. The antigen is unknown. This entry comes from a study of T cells in localized non-small cell lung cancer. Study-level points and caveats: Out of the top 100 tumor clones, a median roughly 58 were seen in adjacent lung. Peak T cell clonality was found in uninvolved adjacent lung, exceeding tumor. Heterogeneity within the tumor remains possible, as just one region underwent sequencing.

This CDR3 region has 14 residues. V lost 2 bases, J lost 3 bases, and 11 bases lay in between. In germline, CDR1 is MNHEY, CDR2 SVGAGI. The table came from immunoSEQ multiplex PCR; TCRdb's copy has only in-frame clones and leaves some out. Of roughly 53,000 clones listed, over 80% are singletons. The receptor was isolated from a man aged 40 to 69 with stage III lung adenocarcinoma. V usage is TRBV6-5 and J usage is TRBJ2-7; D might be TRBD2 (5 bases). Material: peripheral blood mononuclear cells, obtained before any cancer treatment. The CDR3 sequence is CASSYREEGYEQYF. The CDR3 DNA follows: TGTGCCAGCAGTTACAGGGAAGAGGGCTACGAGCAGTACTTC.